The clone carrying this TCR beta chain turned up a few times. What it binds is unknown. One end of the junction does not line up with germline, which may come from a read error. Only in-frame clones appear in the TCRdb table, and some are missing; sequencing was by immunoSEQ multiplex PCR. Among 81,000 or so clones, 88% were seen once, and the ten largest hold approximately 0.43%. The CDR3 extends over 13 amino acids. The germline gives CDR1 SGHRS, CDR2 YFSETQ. The data derive from a study of OX40 agonist ivuxolimab in advanced cancers. Overall study context: Six ivuxolimab dose levels, 0.01 to 10 mg/kg, were given intravenously every 2 weeks. Study-level results: Circulating CD4+ and CD8+ T cells showed clonal expansion by week 6 at 0.1 to 3.0 mg/kg. Certain nonresponders additionally had low normalized T-cell clonal expansion.

Specimen: CD4+ or CD8+ T cells sorted from blood, collected in a trial of the OX40 agonist ivuxolimab. The gene calls are TRBV5-1 and TRBJ1-2; 12 positions match TRBD1. This receptor was identified in an adult with an advanced solid tumor such as melanoma, head and neck, liver or kidney cancer. As DNA, the CDR3 is TGCGCCAGCAGCGAACCGGGACAGGGGGCGGTAGGTTTC. It translates to CASSEPGQGAVGF.